These T cell receptor beta chains were read from a single sample in a study of blood T cell repertoires in COVID-19. Clones were sequenced by immunoSEQ multiplex PCR, and TCRdb holds only the in-frame ones, with some missing. Found here are some 150,000 clones, 80% to 90% of them singletons; the top ten hold 3.7%. What was sequenced was peripheral blood. Receptor source: a man aged 18 to 29 with active or convalescent COVID-19. CDR3s include the opening cysteine and the closing phenylalanine or tryptophan. The D gene is left open where the match is weak. Expanded clones are given a class, and other clones once, few, many or no size at all.

DNA	CDR3	J	D	size	V
TGTGCCAGCAGAAAGGCAGGGGGTTCTTACAATGAGCAGTTCTTC	CASRKAGGSYNEQFF	TRBJ2-1	TRBD1	.	TRBV6-5
TGTGCCAGCAGCTTAGCGGTAATAGGGGCGCAGCCCCAGCATTTT	CASSLAVIGAQPQHF	TRBJ1-5	.	.	TRBV7-8
TGTGCCAGCAGTCCCCCTCCGGGACAGGGCTTCTATGGCTACACCTTC	CASSPPPGQGFYGYTF	TRBJ1-2	TRBD1	once	TRBV28
TGTGCCAGCAGCGACAGGGGTAACTATGGCTACACCTTC	CASSDRGNYGYTF	TRBJ1-2	.	few	TRBV21-1
TGTGCCAGCAGCTTGGCCGTCTCTGGAAACACCATATATTTT	CASSLAVSGNTIYF	TRBJ1-3	.	.	TRBV5-4
TGTGCCAGCATACCCGGGGACATCCACTATGGCTACACCTTC	CASIPGDIHYGYTF	TRBJ1-2	.	.	TRBV28
TGTGCCCCCCGCACTGCGGGACCAATCGAGCAGTACTTC	CAPRTAGPIEQYF	TRBJ2-7	.	.	TRBV27
TGTGCCAGCAGCTTAGGACTACAGCACCACACAGATACGCAGTATTTT	CASSLGLQHHTDTQYF	TRBJ2-3	.	.	TRBV11-2
TGTGCCAGCAGCGCAGAACCAGGAGCGGACACTGAAGCTTTCTTT	CASSAEPGADTEAFF	TRBJ1-1	.	once	TRBV25-1
TGTGCCAGCAGTTTCGCCAGGGGCGAGCAGTACTTC	CASSFARGEQYF	TRBJ2-7	.	.	TRBV28
TGCGCCAGCAGCTCGCCCTCACAGGGGGCCGAAGCTTTCTTT	CASSSPSQGAEAFF	TRBJ1-1	TRBD1	.	TRBV5-1
TGTGCCAGCAGTTTGACTAGCGGGAGTATAGATACGCAGTATTTT	CASSLTSGSIDTQYF	TRBJ2-3	TRBD2	once	TRBV27
TGTGCCAGCAGCAGGGGCAGAGTGTCCTCTGGAAACACCATATATTTT	CASSRGRVSSGNTIYF	TRBJ1-3	.	.	TRBV5-8
TGCAGCGTTGAGGACACAGACAACTATGGCTACACCTTC	CSVEDTDNYGYTF	TRBJ1-2	.	.	TRBV29-1
TGTGCCAGCAGCTTAGGCGGCAATGAAGCTTTCTTT	CASSLGGNEAFF	TRBJ1-1	.	.	TRBV7-9
TGTGCCAGTAGTATCGACAGGGGGCTAAATTCACCCCTCCACTTT	CASSIDRGLNSPLHF	TRBJ1-6	TRBD1	.	TRBV19
TGCGCCAGCAGCCCTGCGGGCACTGAAGCTTTCTTT	CASSPAGTEAFF	TRBJ1-1	.	.	TRBV4-1
TGCGCCAGCAGCCAAGCGGGACTGATGAATTCACCCCTCCACTTT	CASSQAGLMNSPLHF	TRBJ1-6	.	.	TRBV4-1
TGTGCCAGCAGCCCCCGGTTGGACACCGGGGAGCTGTTTTTT	CASSPRLDTGELFF	TRBJ2-2	.	.	TRBV11-2
TGTGCCAGCAGGCCCGGGGGTACCTATGGCTACACCTTC	CASRPGGTYGYTF	TRBJ1-2	.	.	TRBV27
TGTGCCAGCAGCTTATTCAGGGGAAGAGAAAAACTGTTTTTT	CASSLFRGREKLFF	TRBJ1-4	.	.	TRBV5-6
TGTGCCAGCAGTTTAGGGGGCTCTGGAAACACCATATATTTT	CASSLGGSGNTIYF	TRBJ1-3	.	.	TRBV6-5
TGTGCCAGTAGTATAAACGCACTGACAAATTCACCCCTCCACTTT	CASSINALTNSPLHF	TRBJ1-6	.	.	TRBV19
TGTGCCAGCAGCTGGGACAGGGGGCGAACCGGGGAGCTGTTTTTT	CASSWDRGRTGELFF	TRBJ2-2	TRBD1	.	TRBV7-2
TGTGCCAGCAGCTTATCAGGGGGCACTGAAGCTTTCTTT	CASSLSGGTEAFF	TRBJ1-1	TRBD1	few	TRBV7-9
TGTGCCAGCAGTTCGCCGGGGGGGGCGGCTGAAGCTTTCTTT	CASSSPGGAAEAFF	TRBJ1-1	.	.	TRBV6-5
TGTGCCAGCAGTTTTGCCCGGACAGGGGTGACACGGGCTAACTATGGCTACACCTTC	CASSFARTGVTRANYGYTF	TRBJ1-2	TRBD1	.	TRBV27
TGTGCCAGCAGCTTAGGTCGGTCCCAGGGGACAGAAGAGACCCAGTACTTC	CASSLGRSQGTEETQYF	TRBJ2-5	TRBD1	.	TRBV11-2
TGTGCCAGCAGTTACTGGGGGACAGGGGGCAATGAGCAGTTCTTC	CASSYWGTGGNEQFF	TRBJ2-1	TRBD1	few	TRBV6-5
TGTGCCAGCAGCTTAGGAGCGGGAGGGCCCCACAATGAGCAGTTCTTC	CASSLGAGGPHNEQFF	TRBJ2-1	TRBD2	.	TRBV11-2
TGTGCCAGCAGCCCCGCGGGGGTCCTTAGCGCTGAGCAGTTCTTC	CASSPAGVLSAEQFF	TRBJ2-1	TRBD2	.	TRBV7-2
TGTGCCAGCTCCCCCTCGGGAGCCAACTATGGCTACACCTTC	CASSPSGANYGYTF	TRBJ1-2	.	.	TRBV18
TGTGCCAGCAGTATTCGGGTCCCAGTTATAGAGCAGTACTTC	CASSIRVPVIEQYF	TRBJ2-7	.	.	TRBV21-1
TGTGCCAGTAGTCCCCGAACGCGTACCTACGAGCAGTACTTC	CASSPRTRTYEQYF	TRBJ2-7	.	.	TRBV19
TGTGCCACCCAAAACAGGGTTGCGGAGACCCAGTACTTC	CATQNRVAETQYF	TRBJ2-5	.	.	TRBV24-1
TGCGCCAGCAGCCAAAGGACAGGGAGGACAGATACGCAGTATTTT	CASSQRTGRTDTQYF	TRBJ2-3	TRBD1	.	TRBV4-1
TGTGCCAGCAGGTATAGCGGGAACCCCTACGAGCAGTACTTC	CASRYSGNPYEQYF	TRBJ2-7	TRBD2	.	TRBV27
TGTGCCAGCAGTCCCCCCCCACGGGACAGCTATTCTGATGGCTACACCTTC	CASSPPPRDSYSDGYTF	TRBJ1-2	TRBD1	.	TRBV6-2/TRBV6-3
TGTGCCATCAGTGAGTCGGGTCGGGACACTGAAGCTTTCTTT	CAISESGRDTEAFF	TRBJ1-1	.	.	TRBV10-3
TGTGCCAGCAGCTTAGAGGACAGCCCATACTATGGCTACACCTTC	CASSLEDSPYYGYTF	TRBJ1-2	.	.	TRBV7-2